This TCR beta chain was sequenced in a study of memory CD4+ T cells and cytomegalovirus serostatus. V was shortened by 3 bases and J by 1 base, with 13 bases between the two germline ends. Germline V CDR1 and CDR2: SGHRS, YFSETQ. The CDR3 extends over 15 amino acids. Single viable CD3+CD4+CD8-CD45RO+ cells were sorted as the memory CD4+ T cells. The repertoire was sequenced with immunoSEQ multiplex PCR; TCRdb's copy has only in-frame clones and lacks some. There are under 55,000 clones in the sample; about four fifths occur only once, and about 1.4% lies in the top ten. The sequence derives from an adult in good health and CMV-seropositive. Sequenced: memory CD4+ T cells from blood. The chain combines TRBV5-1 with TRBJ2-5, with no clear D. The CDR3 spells CASSSQFGTQETQYF. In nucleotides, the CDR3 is TGCGCCAGCAGCTCCCAATTCGGAACCCAAGAGACCCAGTACTTC. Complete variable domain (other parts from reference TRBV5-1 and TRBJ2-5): KAGVTQTPRYLIKTRGQQVTLSCSPISGHRSVSWYQQTPGQGLQFLFEYFSETQRNKGNFPGRFSGRQFSNSRSEMNVSTLELGDSALYLCASSSQFGTQETQYFGPGTRLLVL.